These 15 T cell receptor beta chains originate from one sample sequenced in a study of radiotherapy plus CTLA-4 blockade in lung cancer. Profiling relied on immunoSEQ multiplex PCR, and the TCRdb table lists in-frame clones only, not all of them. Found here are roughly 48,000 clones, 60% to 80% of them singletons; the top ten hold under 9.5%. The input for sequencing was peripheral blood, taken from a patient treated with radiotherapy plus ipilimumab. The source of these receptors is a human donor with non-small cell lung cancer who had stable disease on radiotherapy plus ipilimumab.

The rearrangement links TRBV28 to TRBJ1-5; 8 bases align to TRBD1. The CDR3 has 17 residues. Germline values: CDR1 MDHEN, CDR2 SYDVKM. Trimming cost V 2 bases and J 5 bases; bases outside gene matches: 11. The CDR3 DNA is TGTGCCAGCAGTTTAGGGGGGGGCCAGGGGGCATATCAGCCCCAGCATTTT. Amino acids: CASSLGGGQGAYQPQHF.

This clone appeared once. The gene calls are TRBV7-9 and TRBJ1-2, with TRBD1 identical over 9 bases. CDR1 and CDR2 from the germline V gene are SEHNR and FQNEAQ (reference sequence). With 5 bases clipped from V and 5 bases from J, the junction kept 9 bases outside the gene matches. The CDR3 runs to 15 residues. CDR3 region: CASSPRGQGPYGYTF. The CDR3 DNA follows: TGTGCCAGCAGCCCCAGGGGACAGGGACCATATGGCTACACCTTC.

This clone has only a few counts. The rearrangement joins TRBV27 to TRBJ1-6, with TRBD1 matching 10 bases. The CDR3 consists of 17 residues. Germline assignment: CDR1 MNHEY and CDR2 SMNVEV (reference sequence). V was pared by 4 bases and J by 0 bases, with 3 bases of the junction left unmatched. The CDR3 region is CASSYWTGGSYNSPLHF. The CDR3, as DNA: TGTGCCAGCAGTTATTGGACAGGGGGCTCCTATAATTCACCCCTCCACTTT.

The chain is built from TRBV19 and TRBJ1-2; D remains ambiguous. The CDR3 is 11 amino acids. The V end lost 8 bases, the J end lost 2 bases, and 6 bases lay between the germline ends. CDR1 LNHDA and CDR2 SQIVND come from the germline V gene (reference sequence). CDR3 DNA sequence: TGTGCCAGTGGAGGGAACTATGGCTACACCTTC. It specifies CASGGNYGYTF.

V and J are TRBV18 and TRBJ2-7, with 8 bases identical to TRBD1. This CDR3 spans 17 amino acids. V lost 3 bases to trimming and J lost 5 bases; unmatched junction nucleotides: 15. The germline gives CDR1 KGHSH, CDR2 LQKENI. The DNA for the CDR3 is TGTGCCAGCTCACCGCTCGCCAGGGGGCTTTCGCGGAACGAGCAGTACGTC. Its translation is CASSPLARGLSRNEQYV.

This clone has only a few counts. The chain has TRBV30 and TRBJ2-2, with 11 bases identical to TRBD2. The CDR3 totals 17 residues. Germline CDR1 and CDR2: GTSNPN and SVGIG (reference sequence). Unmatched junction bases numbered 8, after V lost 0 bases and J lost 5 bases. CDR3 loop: CAWSVFSGGARTGELFF. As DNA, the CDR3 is TGTGCCTGGAGTGTTTTTAGCGGGGGGGCCCGGACCGGGGAGCTGTTTTTT.

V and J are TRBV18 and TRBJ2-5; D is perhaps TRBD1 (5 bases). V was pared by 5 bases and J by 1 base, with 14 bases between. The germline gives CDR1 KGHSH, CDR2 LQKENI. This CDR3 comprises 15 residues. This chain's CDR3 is CASSTIGAVQETQYF. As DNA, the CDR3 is TGTGCCAGCTCAACAATAGGGGCGGTCCAAGAGACCCAGTACTTC.

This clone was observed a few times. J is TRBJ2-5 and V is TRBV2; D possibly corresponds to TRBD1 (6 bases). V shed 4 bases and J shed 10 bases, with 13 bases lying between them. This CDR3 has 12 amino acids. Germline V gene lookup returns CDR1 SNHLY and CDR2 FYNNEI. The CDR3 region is CASSVGSGDQYF. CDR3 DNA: TGTGCCAGCAGTGTGGGTTCAGGGGACCAGTACTTC.

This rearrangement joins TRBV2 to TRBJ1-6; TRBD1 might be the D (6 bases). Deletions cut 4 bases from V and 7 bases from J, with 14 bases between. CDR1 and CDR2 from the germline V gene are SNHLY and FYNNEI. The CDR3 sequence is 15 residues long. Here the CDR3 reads CASSGLRGQNSPLHF. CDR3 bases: TGTGCCAGCAGTGGCCTCAGGGGTCAGAATTCACCCCTCCACTTT.

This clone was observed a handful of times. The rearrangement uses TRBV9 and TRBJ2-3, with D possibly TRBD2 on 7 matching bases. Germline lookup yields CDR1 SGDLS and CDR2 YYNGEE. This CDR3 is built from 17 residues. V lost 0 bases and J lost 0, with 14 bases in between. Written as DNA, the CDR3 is TGTGCCAGCAGCGTAGAGTCGGGGGGCCCTAGCACAGATACGCAGTATTTT. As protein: CASSVESGGPSTDTQYF.

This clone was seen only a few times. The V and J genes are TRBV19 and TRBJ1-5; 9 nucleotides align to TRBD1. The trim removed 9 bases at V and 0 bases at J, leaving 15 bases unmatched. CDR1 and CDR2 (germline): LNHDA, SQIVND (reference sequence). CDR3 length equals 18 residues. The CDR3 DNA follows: TGTGCCAGCTCACAGGGGGCCGACTCTATATATAGCAATCAGCCCCAGCATTTT. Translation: CASSQGADSIYSNQPQHF.

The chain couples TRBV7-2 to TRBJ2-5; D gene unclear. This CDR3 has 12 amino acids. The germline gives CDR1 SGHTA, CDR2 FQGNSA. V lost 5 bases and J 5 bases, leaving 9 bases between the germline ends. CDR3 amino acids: CASSLPSETQYF. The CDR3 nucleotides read TGTGCCAGCAGCCTTCCCTCCGAGACCCAGTACTTC.

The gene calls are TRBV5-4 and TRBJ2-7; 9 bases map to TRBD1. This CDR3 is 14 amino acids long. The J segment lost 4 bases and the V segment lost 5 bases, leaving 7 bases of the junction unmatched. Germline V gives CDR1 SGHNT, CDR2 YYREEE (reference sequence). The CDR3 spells CASSPGTGPYEQYF. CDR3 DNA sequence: TGTGCCAGCAGTCCTGGGACAGGGCCTTACGAGCAGTACTTC. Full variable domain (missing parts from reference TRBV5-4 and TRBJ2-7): ETGVTQSPTHLIKTRGQQVTLRCSSQSGHNTVSWYQQALGQGPQFIFQYYREEENGRGNFPPRFSGLQFPNYSSELNVNALELDDSALYLCASSPGTGPYEQYFGPGTRLTVT.

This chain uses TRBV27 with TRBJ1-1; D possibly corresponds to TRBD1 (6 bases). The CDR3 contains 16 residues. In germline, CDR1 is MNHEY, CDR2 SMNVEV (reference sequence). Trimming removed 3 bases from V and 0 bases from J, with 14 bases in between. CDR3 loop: CASSLGGLSVNTEAFF. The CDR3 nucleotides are TGTGCCAGCAGTTTGGGGGGGCTATCCGTGAACACTGAAGCTTTCTTT.

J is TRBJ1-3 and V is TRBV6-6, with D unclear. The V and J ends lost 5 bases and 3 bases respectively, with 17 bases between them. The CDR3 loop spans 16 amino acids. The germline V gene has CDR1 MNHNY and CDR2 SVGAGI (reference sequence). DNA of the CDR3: TGTGCCAGCAGTCCTTCCATTGAGGGTAGTGGAAACACCATATATTTT. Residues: CASSPSIEGSGNTIYF.